The clone carrying this T cell receptor (beta chain) was counted a single time. This sample is part of a study of blood T cell repertoires in COVID-19. Study-wide context: Sites across the United States, Italy and Spain contributed samples from acute and convalescent COVID-19. T cells, B-cell-depleted T cells, or PBMCs supplied cDNA or gDNA.

Authors' methods: Amplification of reference gene primers provided the estimated nucleated cell counts. Profiling relied on immunoSEQ multiplex PCR, and the TCRdb table lists in-frame clones only, not all of them. V and J calls and clone size are those listed in that table; D and trimming were worked out from the DNA. This sample carries around 63,000 clones, 85% to 90% of them seen once, and the ten largest clones take less than 1.5%. Sequenced: peripheral blood. The source of this sequence is a woman aged 60-75 years with acute or convalescent COVID-19.

As DNA, the CDR3 is TGTGCCAGCAGCTTCGCGCAGGGTCTAAAGGGTCAGCCCCAGCATTTT. Translation: CASSFAQGLKGQPQHF. V and J are TRBV7-2 and TRBJ1-5, with a weak D call TRBD1 (5 bases). The ends were cut back, 3 bases at V and 6 bases at J, with 18 bases in the middle. CDR3 length: 16 residues. Per the germline V gene, CDR1 is SGHTA and CDR2 is FQGNSA.